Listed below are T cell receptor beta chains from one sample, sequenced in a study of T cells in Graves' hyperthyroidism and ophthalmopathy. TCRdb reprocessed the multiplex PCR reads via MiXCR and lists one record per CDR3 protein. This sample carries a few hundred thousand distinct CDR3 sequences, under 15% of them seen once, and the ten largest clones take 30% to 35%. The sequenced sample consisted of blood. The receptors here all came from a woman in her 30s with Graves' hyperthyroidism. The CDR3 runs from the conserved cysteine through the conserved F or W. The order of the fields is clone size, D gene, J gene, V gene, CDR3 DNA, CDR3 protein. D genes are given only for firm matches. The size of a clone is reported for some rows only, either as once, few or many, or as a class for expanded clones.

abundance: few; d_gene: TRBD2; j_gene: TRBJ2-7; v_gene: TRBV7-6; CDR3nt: TGTGCCAGCAGCTTAGATCCGGGAGGCCTCTCGGAGCAGTACTTC; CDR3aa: CASSLDPGGLSEQYF
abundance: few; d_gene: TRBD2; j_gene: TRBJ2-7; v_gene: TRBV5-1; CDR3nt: TGCGCCAGCAGTTTACCGACTAGCGGCTACGAGCAGTACTTC; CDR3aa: CASSLPTSGYEQYF
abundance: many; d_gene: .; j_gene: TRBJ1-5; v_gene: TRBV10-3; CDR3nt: TGTGCCATCAGTGTCGAGGGGCAGGGTCAGCCCCAGCATTTT; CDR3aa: CAISVEGQGQPQHF
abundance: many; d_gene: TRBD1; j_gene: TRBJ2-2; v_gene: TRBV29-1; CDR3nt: TGCAGCGCGCAAAGTCCGGGACAGGGCATCACCGGGGAGCTGTTTTTT; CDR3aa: CSAQSPGQGITGELFF
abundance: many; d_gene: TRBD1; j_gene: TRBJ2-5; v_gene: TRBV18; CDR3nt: TGTGCCAGCTCACTCGGACAGGGGGCCTCGCTACAAGAGACCCAGTACTTC; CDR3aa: CASSLGQGASLQETQYF
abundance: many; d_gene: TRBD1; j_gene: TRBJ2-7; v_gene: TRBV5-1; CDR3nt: TGCGCCAGCAGCTCGGACAGGGTCGGGAACGAGCAGTACTTC; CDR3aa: CASSSDRVGNEQYF
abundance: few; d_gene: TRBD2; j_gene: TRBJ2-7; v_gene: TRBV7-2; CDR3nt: TGTGCCAGCAGCTTTAGTGGCGGGAGTACGTACGAGCAGTACTTC; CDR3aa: CASSFSGGSTYEQYF
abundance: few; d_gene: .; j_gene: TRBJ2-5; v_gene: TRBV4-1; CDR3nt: TGCGCCAGCAGCCATTCACAGGGAGAGCAAGAGACCCAGTACTTC; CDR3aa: CASSHSQGEQETQYF
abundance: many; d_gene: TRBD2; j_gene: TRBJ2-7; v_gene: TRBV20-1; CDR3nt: TGCAGTGCTTCCACATCTAGCGGGCCGGGGGACGAGCAGTACTTC; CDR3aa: CSASTSSGPGDEQYF
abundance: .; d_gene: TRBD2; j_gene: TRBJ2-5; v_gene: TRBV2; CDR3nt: TGTGCCAGCAGTGAAGCTTTTACAGGCGGGGGAAAAGAGACCCAGTACTTC; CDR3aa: CASSEAFTGGGKETQYF
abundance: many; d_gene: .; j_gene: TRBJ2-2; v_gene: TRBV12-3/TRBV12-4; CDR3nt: TGTGCCAGCACGACCCCCGACCCGAGCACCGGGGAGCTGTTTTTT; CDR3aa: CASTTPDPSTGELFF
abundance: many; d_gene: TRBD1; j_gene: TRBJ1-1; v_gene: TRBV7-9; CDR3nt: TGTGCCAGCAGATCATTACAGGGGGCCTTAACTGAAGCTTTCTTT; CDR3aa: CASRSLQGALTEAFF
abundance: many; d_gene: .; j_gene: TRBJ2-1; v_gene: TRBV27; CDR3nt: TGTGCCAGCAGTTGGGGGGTTTATACGGGGAATGAGCAGTTCTTC; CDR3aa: CASSWGVYTGNEQFF
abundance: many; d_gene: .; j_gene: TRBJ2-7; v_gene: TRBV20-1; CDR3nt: TGCAGTGCCACCGTTCCGACCGGCTACGAGCAGTACTTC; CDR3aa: CSATVPTGYEQYF